The clone carrying this TCR beta chain was seen many times. Its target is not known. TCRdb independently ran MiXCR on the 5' RACE reads; one entry per CDR3 protein. The sample gives a few hundred thousand distinct CDR3 sequences, 16% of which show up once; 20% to 25% is in the top ten. CDR1 is MNHEY, CDR2 SVGAGI, per germline. Trimming removed 0 bases at V and 3 bases at J, with 11 bases between. This CDR3 spans 16 amino acids. The record originates from a study of T-cell memory formation after mild COVID-19. Study-wide results and limits: Memory cells collected pre-infection included some clones that later responded, suggesting cross-reactive memory joined. Contracting clones from day 15 to 85 had balanced CD4/CD8; later expanders favoured CD4+. The study found contracting CD4+ clones mainly in CM and EM and contracting CD8+ clones in EMRA.

The sequencing sample was made of PBMCs or a T cell subset sorted from them (not recorded which). The chain is built from TRBV6-5 and TRBJ1-4; D is ambiguous. This receptor was identified in a man aged 18 to 30 who had mild COVID-19 (a few samples of this study predate the infection). Cell type and time point are not known. CDR3 bases: TGTGCCAGCAGTTACTCTGGCAGGTGGTCTAATGAAAAACTGTTTTTT. This sequence encodes CASSYSGRWSNEKLFF.